These 8 T cell receptor beta chains originate from one sample sequenced in a study of cytomegalovirus exposure and HLA in healthy donors. PCR was performed using 60 Vbeta and 13 Jbeta primers. Assay used: immunoSEQ multiplex PCR; TCRdb lists only in-frame clones, some missing. Here the sample spans approximately 160,000 clones, 80% to 90% being singletons. Sequenced material: PBMCs. Source of these receptors: a woman aged 18-30 years in good health and CMV-seronegative.

The V and J genes are TRBV5-1 and TRBJ2-2, with 11 bases that match TRBD1. The CDR3 covers 15 residues. V shed 4 bases and J 2 bases; nucleotides not matched to a gene: 1. The V gene's germline CDR1 is SGHRS and CDR2 YFSETQ. The CDR3 spells CASSGTGGNTGELFF. Here the CDR3 DNA reads TGCGCCAGCAGCGGGACAGGGGGAAACACCGGGGAGCTGTTTTTT. Full variable domain (outside the CDR3, taken from reference TRBV5-1 and TRBJ2-2): KAGVTQTPRYLIKTRGQQVTLSCSPISGHRSVSWYQQTPGQGLQFLFEYFSETQRNKGNFPGRFSGRQFSNSRSEMNVSTLELGDSALYLCASSGTGGNTGELFFGEGSRLTVL.

The chain couples TRBV19 to TRBJ1-2; D possibly corresponds to TRBD1 (5 bases). The germline V and J ends were trimmed by 0 bases and 2 bases, with 13 bases remaining between them. Germline values: CDR1 LNHDA, CDR2 SQIVND (reference sequence). CDR3 length: 16 residues. The CDR3 spells CASSIDYPGLNYGYTF. CDR3 DNA sequence: TGTGCCAGTAGTATAGATTATCCAGGGCTGAACTATGGCTACACCTTC.

The rearrangement links TRBV5-1 to TRBJ2-1; tentative D call: TRBD2 (7 bases). Deletions cut 6 bases from V and 7 bases from J, with 20 bases between. The CDR3 runs 15 residues. In germline, CDR1 is SGHRS, CDR2 YFSETQ. CDR3 protein: CASKLGLEGGNEQFF. The CDR3 DNA is TGCGCCAGCAAATTGGGGCTTGAGGGGGGGAATGAGCAGTTCTTC.

V gene TRBV6-1 combines with J gene TRBJ1-1, with D perhaps TRBD1 (6 bases). V was shortened by 5 bases and J by 4 bases, with 17 bases between the two germline ends. The germline gives CDR1 MNHNS, CDR2 SASEGT. The CDR3 contains 15 residues. CDR3 amino acids: CASSPSKGVSTEAFF. The CDR3 nucleotides read TGTGCCAGCAGTCCATCGAAGGGGGTCTCCACTGAAGCTTTCTTT.

The chain has TRBV5-6 and TRBJ2-5, with TRBD1 matching over 9 bases. The CDR3 is 14 amino acids. J gave up 4 bases and V 1 base, and 2 bases lay outside the gene matches. Germline lookup yields CDR1 SGHDT and CDR2 YYEEEE. CDR3 coding DNA: TGTGCCAGCAGCTTGACAGGGGGCATAGAGACCCAGTACTTC. Translated: CASSLTGGIETQYF.

The V and J genes are TRBV6-1 and TRBJ1-2; 9 bases are shared with TRBD1. This CDR3 spans 12 amino acids. Germline loops: CDR1 MNHNS, CDR2 SASEGT. V lost 9 bases, J lost 13 bases, and 12 bases stayed unmatched. The DNA for the CDR3 is TGTGCCAGTACGGGACAGGGTTCTATCTCCACCTTC. Its translation is CASTGQGSISTF.

With respect to this clone: Compared with germline, one end of the junction differs, possibly owing to a read error. This rearrangement joins TRBV7-9 to TRBJ2-2; a weak D match, TRBD2 (6 bases). CDR1 is SEHNR, CDR2 FQNEAQ, per germline (reference sequence). The CDR3 is made up of 16 amino acids. The CDR3 DNA reads TGTTCCAGCAGCTTGTGGGGGACTCCGAACACCGGGGAGCTGTTTTTT. Translating it yields CSSSLWGTPNTGELFF.

V gene TRBV18 combines with J gene TRBJ2-5, with 7 bases aligning to TRBD2. Germline V lookup: CDR1 KGHSH, CDR2 LQKENI. CDR3 length: 14 residues. V lost 3 bases and J lost 4; bases outside the gene matches: 5. In nucleotides, the CDR3 is TGTGCCAGCTCACCGTGGGAGGGGAGAGAGACCCAGTACTTC. It translates to CASSPWEGRETQYF.